A single sample gave rise to the 25 T cell receptor beta chains below, sequenced in a study of shared clonotypes between healthy human individuals. Libraries were prepared by immunoSEQ multiplex PCR; TCRdb keeps only in-frame clonotypes and omits some of them. The sample lists about 2.3 million clones; around 92% were seen once. The specimen was naive CD4+ T cells from PBMCs. Noted subset: CD45RA+ positively selected. Receptors originate from a man aged 18 to 29 in good health. Some clones in this sample may be carry-over from other donors' samples.

J is TRBJ2-7 and V is TRBV10-3, with D possibly being TRBD1 or TRBD2 (5 bases each). V lost 4 bases and J 4 bases, leaving 17 bases between the germline ends. In germline, CDR1 is ENHRY, CDR2 SYGVKD. The CDR3 loop spans 15 amino acids. CDR3 amino acids: CAISATGTVNYEQYF. In nucleotides, the CDR3 is TGTGCCATCAGTGCAACCGGGACGGTGAATTACGAGCAGTACTTC.

V is TRBV4-2 and J is TRBJ1-2; D is unclear. V dropped 0 bases and J dropped 7 bases, with 12 bases sitting between them. The CDR3 consists of 14 residues. From germline, CDR1 is LGHNA and CDR2 YNFKEQ. The CDR3 nucleotides are TGTGCCAGCAGCCAAGAAGGAAAAAGGGTTGGCTACACCTTC. Translating it yields CASSQEGKRVGYTF.

The chain combines TRBV6-1 with TRBJ2-7; TRBD2 is a possible D gene (5 bases). Looked up from germline, CDR1 is MNHNS and CDR2 is SASEGT. The V gene lost 4 bases and the J gene lost 3 bases, with 16 bases spanning the gap. The CDR3 sequence is 15 residues long. The CDR3 sequence: CASSGPGEHLYEQYF. The CDR3, as DNA: TGTGCCAGCAGTGGACCCGGGGAGCACCTCTACGAGCAGTACTTC.

This chain uses TRBV27 with TRBJ2-7; 8 bases line up with TRBD1. V lost 6 bases to trimming and J lost 3 bases; unmatched junction nucleotides: 13. There are 16 residues in the CDR3. Germline assignment: CDR1 MNHEY and CDR2 SMNVEV (reference sequence). The DNA of the CDR3 is TGTGCCAGCAGGACTCGAACGGACAGGGCCGGCTACGAGCAGTACTTC. Protein sequence: CASRTRTDRAGYEQYF.

V usage is TRBV7-9 and J usage is TRBJ2-5, with D possibly matching TRBD2 (6 bases). This CDR3 is built from 14 residues. V lost 3 bases and J lost 4, with 12 bases in between. CDR1 is SEHNR and CDR2 is FQNEAQ in the germline V gene (reference sequence). The CDR3 here is CASSFSTSRETQYF. The CDR3 DNA reads as TGTGCCAGCAGCTTCTCGACTAGTAGAGAGACCCAGTACTTC.

Concerning this clone itself: Within the sample, other DNA sequences also encode this same CDR3. The gene calls are TRBV7-2 and TRBJ2-3; the D gene is possibly TRBD2 (6 bases). CDR3 length: 14 residues. Per germline, CDR1 SGHTA and CDR2 FQGNSA. The germline V and J ends were trimmed by 5 bases and 1 base, with 10 bases remaining between them. The chain's CDR3 is CASSPIAGTDTQYF. For the CDR3, the DNA is TGTGCCAGCAGCCCGATAGCGGGCACAGATACGCAGTATTTT. The variable domain in full, with the rest retrieved from reference TRBV7-2 and TRBJ2-3, is GAGVSQSPSNKVTEKGKDVELRCDPISGHTALYWYRQSLGQGLEFLIYFQGNSAPDKSGLPSDRFSAERTGGSVSTLTIQRTQQEDSAVYLCASSPIAGTDTQYFGPGTRLTVL.

To note about this clone: An end of the junction differs from the germline gene, which may be a read error. The V call is TRBV20-1, the J call TRBJ1-2; tentative D call: TRBD1 (5 bases). The germline V gene encodes CDR1 DFQATT and CDR2 SNEGSKA (reference sequence). The CDR3 spans 10 residues. CDR3 loop: CSARAQWDRF. The CDR3 DNA follows: TGCAGTGCTAGGGCACAATGGGACCGCTTC.

The chain couples TRBV5-8 to TRBJ1-5; the D is unclear. The ends were cut back, 4 bases at V and 3 bases at J, with 8 bases in the middle. The CDR3 runs to 13 residues. Germline V gene data show CDR1 as SGHTS and CDR2 as YDEGEE. The DNA of the CDR3 is TGTGCCAGCAGCCCGCAATACAATCAGCCCCAGCATTTT. This gives the protein CASSPQYNQPQHF.

This sequence joins TRBV4-2 and TRBJ2-1; 7 nucleotides align to TRBD2. The V segment lost 1 base and the J segment 8 bases; nucleotides outside the gene matches: 5. In germline, CDR1 is LGHNA, CDR2 YNFKEQ. The CDR3 covers 14 residues. The CDR3 sequence: CASSQGGSIDEQFF. As DNA, the CDR3 is TGTGCCAGCAGCCAAGGCGGGAGTATAGATGAGCAGTTCTTC.

The chain couples TRBV2 to TRBJ1-2; TRBD1 is a possible D gene (5 bases). The germline V and J ends were trimmed by 4 bases and 4 bases, with 13 bases remaining between them. CDR3 length: 14 residues. Germline CDR1 is SNHLY and CDR2 is FYNNEI. The CDR3 loop is CASSAEGLIYGYTF. The CDR3 DNA follows: TGTGCCAGCAGTGCCGAGGGGCTTATCTATGGCTACACCTTC.

This chain connects TRBV25-1 to TRBJ2-1, with D possibly being TRBD1 (5 bases). V lost 8 bases and J 6 bases, leaving 20 bases between the germline ends. This CDR3 has 15 amino acids. Germline CDR1 is MGHDK and CDR2 is SYGVNS. Here the CDR3 DNA reads TGTGCCAGCTCAGAGACACTAAGGGGTTCCAATGAGCAGTTCTTC. It encodes CASSETLRGSNEQFF.

The rearrangement links TRBV5-4 to TRBJ2-7; perhaps TRBD2 as D (5 bases). The CDR3 is made up of 15 amino acids. V was pared by 3 bases and J by 8 bases, with 21 bases between. From germline, CDR1 is SGHNT and CDR2 YYREEE (reference sequence). CDR3: CASSSARGPPNQQYF. The CDR3 DNA follows: TGTGCCAGCAGCTCCGCCCGCGGGCCCCCTAATCAGCAGTACTTC.

The rearrangement links TRBV5-5 to TRBJ1-2; TRBD1 matches 10 bases. CDR1 is SGHKS and CDR2 is YYEKEE in the germline V gene (reference sequence). The CDR3 length is 16 residues. Trimming removed 4 bases from V and 7 bases from J; junction bases left unmatched: 13. The CDR3 is CASSPERGQGIAGYTF. CDR3 DNA: TGTGCCAGCAGCCCAGAAAGGGGACAGGGGATTGCTGGCTACACCTTC.

This clone is a singleton in its sample. The V gene is TRBV9, the J gene TRBJ1-4; weak D call: TRBD1 (6 bases). The V and J ends lost 3 bases and 0 bases respectively, with 9 bases between them. CDR3 length equals 15 residues. CDR1 and CDR2 (germline): SGDLS, YYNGEE. CDR3 loop: CASSASGATNEKLFF. CDR3 DNA: TGTGCCAGCAGCGCCTCAGGGGCAACTAATGAAAAACTGTTTTTT.

This clone occurred once. The chain employs TRBV5-1 and TRBJ2-7, with D maybe TRBD1 (5 bases). CDR3 size: 15 residues. Trimming stripped 2 bases from V and 4 bases from J, with 16 bases between. Germline lookup yields CDR1 SGHRS and CDR2 YFSETQ. The CDR3 spells CASSFGREGVYEQYF. Here the CDR3 DNA reads TGCGCCAGCAGCTTCGGCAGGGAAGGTGTATACGAGCAGTACTTC.

On this clone: Other DNA sequences in this sample translate to the same CDR3. This chain connects TRBV28 to TRBJ1-2; 12 bases are shared with TRBD1. Germline V gives CDR1 MDHEN, CDR2 SYDVKM. V shed 3 bases, J shed 3 bases, and the junction held 2 bases outside the gene matches. The CDR3 has 15 amino acids. The CDR3 spells CASSLGQGAYYGYTF. In nucleotides, the CDR3 is TGTGCCAGCAGTTTGGGACAGGGGGCCTACTATGGCTACACCTTC.

V gene TRBV4-2 combines with J gene TRBJ1-1, with 7 bases matching TRBD1. With 4 bases clipped from V and 4 bases from J, the junction kept 12 bases outside the gene matches. The CDR3 covers 16 residues. Germline loops: CDR1 LGHNA, CDR2 YNFKEQ. CDR3 nucleotide sequence: TGTGCCAGCAGCCGGAGGTCAGGGGGAGGCCCCACTGAAGCTTTCTTT. Its translation: CASSRRSGGGPTEAFF.

The CDR3 is CASTTRGGIEKLFF. CDR3 bases: TGTGCCAGCACCACACGAGGGGGCATTGAAAAACTGTTTTTT. The chain links TRBV7-8 to TRBJ1-4; 7 bases line up with TRBD1. V was pared by 7 bases and J by 7 bases, with 9 bases of the junction left unmatched. This CDR3 has 14 residues. Per the germline V gene, CDR1 is SGHVS and CDR2 is FQNEAQ.

V usage is TRBV7-9 and J usage is TRBJ1-1; D may be TRBD1 (5 bases). Germline CDR1 reads SEHNR; CDR2 reads FQNEAQ (reference sequence). The CDR3 length is 13 residues. Trimming took off 3 bases at V and 5 bases at J, with 10 bases between the two ends. CDR3 in DNA: TGTGCCAGCAGCTTTATCGAGGGGACTGAAGCTTTCTTT. This translates into CASSFIEGTEAFF.

The gene calls are TRBV15 and TRBJ1-2; 7 bases are shared with TRBD1. This CDR3 has 15 residues. CDR1 LNHNV and CDR2 YYDKDF come from the germline V gene (reference sequence). V lost 2 bases and J lost 3; bases outside the gene matches: 6. The CDR3 DNA sequence: TGTGCCACCAGCAGATACAGGGGAGGGGACTATGGCTACACCTTC. Its protein is CATSRYRGGDYGYTF.

The chain has TRBV2 and TRBJ2-7; a possible D gene is TRBD2 (6 bases). V was pared by 5 bases and J by 4 bases, with 15 bases between. Germline V gene sequence: CDR1 SNHLY, CDR2 FYNNEI. This CDR3 comprises 14 residues. The CDR3 loop reads CASSFTRGSYEQYF. The CDR3 region has the DNA TGTGCCAGCAGTTTTACGCGGGGTTCTTACGAGCAGTACTTC.

CDR3 loop: CASGKKGYPSTDTQYF. The CDR3 region has the DNA TGTGCCAGCGGCAAGAAGGGTTACCCTAGCACAGATACGCAGTATTTT. The chain uses TRBV7-9 and TRBJ2-3; D not certain. The V and J ends lost 8 bases and 0 bases respectively, with 18 bases between them. The CDR3 runs 16 residues. The germline V gene has CDR1 SEHNR and CDR2 FQNEAQ (reference sequence).

The J gene is TRBJ2-7, the V gene TRBV27; TRBD2 might be the D (7 bases). Germline values: CDR1 MNHEY, CDR2 SMNVEV (reference sequence). The CDR3 loop spans 14 amino acids. V shed 8 bases and J shed 2 bases, with 16 bases lying between them. The chain's CDR3 is CASGSGGPPYEQYF. In DNA, the CDR3 is TGTGCCAGCGGGTCCGGGGGGCCTCCCTACGAGCAGTACTTC.

The chain is built from TRBV27 and TRBJ2-7, with TRBD1 matching over 10 bases. Germline V gene sequence: CDR1 MNHEY, CDR2 SMNVEV (reference sequence). V was pared by 5 bases and J by 4 bases, with 5 bases of the junction left unmatched. The CDR3 consists of 14 residues. CDR3 sequence (DNA): TGTGCCAGCAGTCCGACAGGGGGCCCGTACGAGCAGTACTTC. Protein: CASSPTGGPYEQYF.

The CDR3 region is CASSLYRTPSKNIQYF. Here the CDR3 DNA reads TGCGCCAGCAGCTTGTACAGGACCCCCTCCAAAAACATTCAGTACTTC. The chain carries TRBV5-1 and TRBJ2-4, with a weak D call TRBD1 (5 bases). This CDR3 region has 16 residues. From germline, CDR1 is SGHRS and CDR2 YFSETQ. Deletions cut 1 base from V and 2 bases from J, with 13 bases between.